This TCR beta chain was captured in a study of T cell responses to AZD1222 COVID-19 vaccine. Assay: immunoSEQ multiplex PCR; the TCRdb copy retains only in-frame clones and omits some. The table lists 120,000 to 150,000 clones, 89% of them singletons. V was cut by 8 bases and J by 5 bases, with 19 bases left in between. CDR3 length: 15 residues. In germline, CDR1 is MGHRA, CDR2 YSYEKL. Here the sequenced sample was peripheral blood, taken on day 0 of AZD1222 vaccination. The chain joins TRBV4-1 to TRBJ2-1; tentatively, D is TRBD1 or TRBD2 (5 bases each). The clonotype comes from an adult in good health. The DNA of the CDR3 is TGCGCCAGCGGCTCCGGGACCCTGAGTGACAATGAGCAGTTCTTC. As protein: CASGSGTLSDNEQFF.